This T cell receptor (beta chain) was documented in a study of blood T cells in healthy people across ages. Trimming took off 2 bases at V and 3 bases at J, with 13 bases between the two ends. This CDR3 is 15 amino acids long. Germline assignment: CDR1 SGHRS and CDR2 YFSETQ. The study isolated at least 6.5 million PBMCs from each sample. Extractions gave at least 5.5 micrograms of total RNA per sample. Study observations and caveats: Higher diversity and more naive CD4+ cells were features of long-lived donors, compared to aged donors.

The second PCR ran roughly 6 to 11 cycles with a sample-barcoded 5' primer and J-beta primers. Every sample produced at least 2.5 million CDR3-containing paired-end reads. Via MiXCR, TCRdb re-called the 5' RACE reads, giving one row per CDR3 protein. The data contain 700,000 to 950,000 distinct CDR3 sequences, 40% to 45% of them singletons. Note on this clonotype: The antigen is unknown.

The sequenced sample was blood. This receptor was taken from an older woman in good health. The chain uses TRBV5-1 and TRBJ2-3; perhaps TRBD1 as D (6 bases). The CDR3 nucleotides read TGCGCCAGCAGCTTTTCACAGGGAACGACAGATACGCAGTATTTT. It yields the protein CASSFSQGTTDTQYF.